This TCR beta chain came from a study of blood T cell repertoires in COVID-19. Turning to the study itself: Some COVID-19 samples were acute and others convalescent; all came from the United States, Italy and Spain.

The V end was cut by 3 bases, the J end by 4 bases, with 15 bases between. The CDR3 is 14 residues long. The V gene's germline CDR1 is GTSNPN and CDR2 SVGIG (reference sequence). Assay: immunoSEQ multiplex PCR; the TCRdb copy retains only in-frame clones and omits some. The sample has fewer than 300,000 clones, around 90% seen once. The sample taken for sequencing was PBMCs or T cells enriched from blood (not recorded which). This chain joins TRBV30 and TRBJ1-2; D remains unclear. This sequence was found in a woman between 25 and 40 years old who had recovered from COVID-19. In DNA form, the CDR3 reads TGTGCCTGGAGCGAGGGCAGGTTCGGCTATGGCTACACCTTC. Amino acids: CAWSEGRFGYGYTF.